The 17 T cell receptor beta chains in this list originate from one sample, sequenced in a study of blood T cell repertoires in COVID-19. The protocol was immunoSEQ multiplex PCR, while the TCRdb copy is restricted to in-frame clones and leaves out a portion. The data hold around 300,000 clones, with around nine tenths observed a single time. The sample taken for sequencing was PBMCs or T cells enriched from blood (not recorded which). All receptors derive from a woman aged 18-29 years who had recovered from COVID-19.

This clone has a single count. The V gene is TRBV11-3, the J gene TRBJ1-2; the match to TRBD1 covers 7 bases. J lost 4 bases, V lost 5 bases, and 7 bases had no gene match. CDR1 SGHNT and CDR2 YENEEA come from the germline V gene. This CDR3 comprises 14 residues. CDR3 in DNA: TGTGCCAGCAGCGGAAGCCAGGGGGGCTATGGCTACACCTTC. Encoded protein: CASSGSQGGYGYTF.

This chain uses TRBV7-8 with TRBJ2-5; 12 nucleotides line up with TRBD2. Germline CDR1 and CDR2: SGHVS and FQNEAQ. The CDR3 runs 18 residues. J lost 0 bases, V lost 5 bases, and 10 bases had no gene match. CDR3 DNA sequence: TGTGCCAGCAGCCCTCGACTAGCGGGGGTTACTTACCAAGAGACCCAGTACTTC. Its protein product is CASSPRLAGVTYQETQYF.

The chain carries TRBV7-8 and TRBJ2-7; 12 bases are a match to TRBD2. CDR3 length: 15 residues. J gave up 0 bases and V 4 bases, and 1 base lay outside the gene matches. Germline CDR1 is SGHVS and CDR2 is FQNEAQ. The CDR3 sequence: CASSSTSGSSYEQYF. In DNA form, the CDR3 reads TGTGCCAGCAGCTCGACTAGCGGGAGCTCCTACGAGCAGTACTTC.

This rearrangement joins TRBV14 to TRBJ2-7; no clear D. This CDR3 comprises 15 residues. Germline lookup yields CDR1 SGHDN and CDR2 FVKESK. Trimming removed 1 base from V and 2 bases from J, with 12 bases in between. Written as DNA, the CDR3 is TGTGCCAGCAGCCAAGTGGGCCAGCCTACCTACGAGCAGTACTTC. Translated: CASSQVGQPTYEQYF.

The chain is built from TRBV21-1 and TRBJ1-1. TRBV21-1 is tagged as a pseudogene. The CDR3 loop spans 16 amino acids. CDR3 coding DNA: TGTGCCAGCAGCAAAGCGCCAGCCGGGTTGAACACTGAAGCTTTCTTT. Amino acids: CASSKAPAGLNTEAFF.

The CDR3 protein is CASSHPGGGEETQYF. CDR3 bases: TGTGCCAGCAGCCACCCAGGGGGTGGAGAAGAGACCCAGTACTTC. The V and J genes are TRBV28 and TRBJ2-5; 7 bases agree with TRBD1. This CDR3 is built from 15 residues. Germline CDR1 is MDHEN and CDR2 is SYDVKM. J lost 3 bases, V lost 6 bases, and 10 bases had no gene match.

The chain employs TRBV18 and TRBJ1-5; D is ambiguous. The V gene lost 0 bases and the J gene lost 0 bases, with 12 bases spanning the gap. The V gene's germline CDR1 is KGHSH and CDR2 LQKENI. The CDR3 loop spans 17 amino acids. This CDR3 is CASSPPKFRLSNQPQHF. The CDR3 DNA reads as TGTGCCAGCTCACCACCGAAATTCAGGCTTAGCAATCAGCCCCAGCATTTT.

The CDR3 loop reads CASRSGGQGNQPQHF. CDR3 bases: TGTGCAAGTCGCTCCGGGGGACAGGGGAATCAGCCCCAGCATTTT. The chain links TRBV12-2 to TRBJ1-5; TRBD1, the table's D call, lacks a check against the DNA. TRBV12-2 has pseudogene status. CDR3 length: 15 residues.

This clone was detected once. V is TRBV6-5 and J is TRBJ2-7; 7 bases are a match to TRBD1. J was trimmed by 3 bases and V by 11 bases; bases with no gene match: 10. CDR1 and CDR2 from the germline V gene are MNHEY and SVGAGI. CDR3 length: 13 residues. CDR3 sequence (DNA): TGTGCCGCAACCCGGGCAGGGGGCTACGAGCAGTACTTC. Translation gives CAATRAGGYEQYF.

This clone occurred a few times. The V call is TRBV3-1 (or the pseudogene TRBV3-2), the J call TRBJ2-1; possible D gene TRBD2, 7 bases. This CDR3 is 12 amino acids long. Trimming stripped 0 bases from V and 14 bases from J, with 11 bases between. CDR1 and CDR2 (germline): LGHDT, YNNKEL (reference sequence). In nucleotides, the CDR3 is TGTGCCAGCAGCCAAGAAGCGGGGACAAAGTTCTTC. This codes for CASSQEAGTKFF.

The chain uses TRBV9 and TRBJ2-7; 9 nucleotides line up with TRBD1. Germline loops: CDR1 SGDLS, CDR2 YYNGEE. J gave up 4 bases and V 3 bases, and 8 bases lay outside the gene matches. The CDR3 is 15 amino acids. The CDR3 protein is CASSASGTGPYEQYF. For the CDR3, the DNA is TGTGCCAGCAGCGCCTCCGGGACAGGGCCATACGAGCAGTACTTC.

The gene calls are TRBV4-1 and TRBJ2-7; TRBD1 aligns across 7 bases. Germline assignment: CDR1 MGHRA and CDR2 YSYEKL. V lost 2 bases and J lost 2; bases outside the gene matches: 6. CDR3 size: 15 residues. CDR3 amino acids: CASSQQGDGTYEQYF. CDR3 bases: TGCGCCAGCAGCCAACAGGGGGACGGCACCTACGAGCAGTACTTC.

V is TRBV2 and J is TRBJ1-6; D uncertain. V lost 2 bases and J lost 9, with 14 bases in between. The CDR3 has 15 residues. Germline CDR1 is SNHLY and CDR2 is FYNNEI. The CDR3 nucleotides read TGTGCCAGCAGTGAAACCCTGACATTTAGTTCACCCCTCCACTTT. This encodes CASSETLTFSSPLHF.

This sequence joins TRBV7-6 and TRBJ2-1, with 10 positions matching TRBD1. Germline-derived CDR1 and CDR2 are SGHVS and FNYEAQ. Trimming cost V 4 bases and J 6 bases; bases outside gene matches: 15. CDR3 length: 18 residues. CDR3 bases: TGTGCCAGCAGCTACCTACCCGGGACAGGGGTTGGGGCCAATGAGCAGTTCTTC. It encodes CASSYLPGTGVGANEQFF. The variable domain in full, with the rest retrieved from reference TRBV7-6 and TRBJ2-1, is GAGVSQSPRYKVTKRGQDVALRCDPISGHVSLYWYRQALGQGPEFLTYFNYEAQQDKSGLPNDRFSAERPEGSISTLTIQRTEQRDSAMYRCASSYLPGTGVGANEQFFGPGTRLTVL.

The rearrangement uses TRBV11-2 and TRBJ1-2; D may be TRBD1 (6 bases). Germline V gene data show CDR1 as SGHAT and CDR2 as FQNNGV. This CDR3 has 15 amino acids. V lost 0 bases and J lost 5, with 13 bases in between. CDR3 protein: CASSLDLQGRYGYTF. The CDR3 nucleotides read TGTGCCAGCAGCTTAGATTTACAGGGAAGGTATGGCTACACCTTC.

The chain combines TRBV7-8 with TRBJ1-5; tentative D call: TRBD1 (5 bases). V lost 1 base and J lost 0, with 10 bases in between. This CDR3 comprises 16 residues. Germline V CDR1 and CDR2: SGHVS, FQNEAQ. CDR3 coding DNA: TGTGCCAGCAGCTTAGAGGACACGGATAGCAATCAGCCCCAGCATTTT. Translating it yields CASSLEDTDSNQPQHF.

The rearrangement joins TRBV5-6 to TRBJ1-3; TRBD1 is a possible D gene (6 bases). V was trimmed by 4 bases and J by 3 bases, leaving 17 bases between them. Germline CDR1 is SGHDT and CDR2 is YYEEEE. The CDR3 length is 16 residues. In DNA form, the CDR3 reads TGTGCCAGCAGCCGGGGACACCCGAAGAGTGGAAACACCATATATTTT. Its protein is CASSRGHPKSGNTIYF.